This TCR beta chain comes out of a study of CD8 T cells in ankylosing spondylitis. Study-wide points: Disease-linked clones had a CD8+ phenotype and relatively low frequency in peripheral blood. What seemed typical of ankylosing spondylitis blood was a TCR beta motif built from about 8 highly homologous variants.

This clonotype turned up a few times. The antigen remains undetermined. One entry per CDR3 protein, called by TCRdb with MiXCR from the 5' RACE reads. This table holds roughly 700,000 distinct CDR3 sequences, around 20% found once. J lost 1 base, V lost 5 bases, and 5 bases had no gene match. Germline V gives CDR1 SSHAT, CDR2 FNYEAQ (reference sequence). The CDR3 has 16 residues. The sample comprised blood, either unsorted or a sorted T cell fraction (not recorded which). The rearrangement links TRBV7-7 to TRBJ2-1; 10 bases are a match to TRBD2. The receptor was isolated from a male donor with ankylosing spondylitis. This CDR3 reads CASSHTSGTSYNEQFF. Here the CDR3 DNA reads TGTGCCAGCAGCCACACTAGCGGGACTTCCTACAATGAGCAGTTCTTC.